Listed below are T cell receptor beta chains from one sample, sequenced in a study of blood T cell repertoires in COVID-19. Data came from immunoSEQ multiplex PCR; TCRdb stores just in-frame clones and leaves some out. The sample has about 480,000 clones, around 90% seen once. Sequences were obtained from PBMCs or T cells enriched from blood (not recorded which). The receptors derive from a woman aged 18-35 years with acute COVID-19. The CDR3 runs from the conserved cysteine through the conserved F or W. A D gene is named only where the DNA matches it firmly. Expanded clones get a size class; other rows say once, few or many, or leave the size out.

>.|TRBD1|TRBJ2-5|TRBV4-1
CASSQGQGAISETQYF
TGCGCCAGCAGCCAAGGACAGGGGGCGATTTCAGAGACCCAGTACTTC
>.|TRBD2|TRBJ2-7|TRBV19
CASSLAGAYEQYF
TGTGCTTCAAGTCTAGCGGGAGCATACGAGCAGTACTTC
>.|TRBD2|TRBJ2-5|TRBV9
CASSLTSATEETQYF
TGTGCCAGCAGTTTGACTAGCGCCACGGAAGAGACCCAGTACTTC
>.|.|TRBJ2-3|TRBV13
CASSFFSTDTQYF
TGTGCCAGCAGCTTCTTTAGCACAGATACGCAGTATTTT
>.|TRBD1|TRBJ1-1|TRBV18
CASSPAGTGRTEAFF
TGTGCCAGCTCACCAGCCGGGACAGGGAGGACTGAAGCTTTCTTT
>.|TRBD2|TRBJ2-1|TRBV7-9
CASSASGTNYNEQFF
TGTGCCAGCAGCGCTTCCGGGACTAACTACAATGAGCAGTTCTTC
>.|TRBD2|TRBJ2-3|TRBV14
CASSPTWEGDTQYF
TGTGCCAGCAGCCCTACATGGGAGGGGGATACGCAGTATTTT
>.|.|TRBJ1-3|TRBV7-9
CASSKEGGNTIYF
TGTGCCAGCAGCAAGGAGGGTGGAAACACCATATATTTT
>.|.|TRBJ2-1|TRBV9
CASSAARDEQFF
TGTGCCAGCAGCGCTGCCCGGGATGAGCAGTTCTTC
>.|TRBD2|TRBJ2-5|TRBV6-5
CASPVAGGEMTQYF
TGTGCCAGCCCGGTAGCGGGGGGGGAAATGACCCAGTACTTC
>.|TRBD1|TRBJ2-3|TRBV4-3
CASSQIQGATDTQYF
TGCGCCAGCAGCCAGATCCAGGGGGCGACAGATACGCAGTATTTT
>.|TRBD2|TRBJ2-5|TRBV4-3
CASSLGSGSGQETQYF
TGCGCCAGCAGCCTCGGTAGCGGGAGTGGTCAAGAGACCCAGTACTTC
>.|TRBD1|TRBJ1-5|TRBV30
CAASGTGNQPQHF
TGTGCCGCCTCCGGGACAGGGAATCAGCCCCAGCATTTT
>.|.|TRBJ1-1|TRBV6-5
CASSYSSSDYTEAFF
TGTGCCAGCAGTTACTCTTCGAGCGACTACACTGAAGCTTTCTTT
>.|.|TRBJ2-7|TRBV12-3/TRBV12-4
CATSDGNTYEQYF
TGTGCCACCTCGGACGGGAACACTTACGAGCAGTACTTC
>.|.|TRBJ1-5|TRBV7-2
CASSLQGGGNQPQHF
TGTGCCAGCAGCTTACAGGGAGGCGGCAATCAGCCCCAGCATTTT
>.|.|TRBJ1-6|TRBV12-3/TRBV12-4
CASIQGSNSPLHF
TGTGCCAGCATACAGGGTTCTAATTCACCCCTCCACTTT
>.|TRBD1|TRBJ1-5|TRBV27
CASGGQGNQPQHF
TGTGCCAGCGGAGGACAGGGGAATCAGCCCCAGCATTTT
>.|TRBD2|TRBJ2-1|TRBV24-1
CATSEAGTRRYNEQFF
TGTGCCACCAGTGAAGCCGGGACTAGACGTTACAATGAGCAGTTCTTC
>.|TRBD1|TRBJ2-7|TRBV19
CASRLGTGGHEQYF
TGTGCCAGTAGACTTGGGACAGGAGGCCACGAGCAGTACTTC
>.|.|TRBJ2-7|TRBV12-3/TRBV12-4
CASKGFGIYEQYF
TGTGCCAGCAAAGGCTTCGGGATCTACGAGCAGTACTTC
>.|.|TRBJ1-4|TRBV12-3/TRBV12-4
CASSPGLEKLFF
TGTGCCAGCAGCCCGGGTCTGGAGAAACTGTTTTTT
>.|TRBD1|TRBJ2-7|TRBV18
CASSPQGAATGYEQYF
TGTGCCAGCTCACCACAGGGGGCGGCCACAGGGTACGAGCAGTACTTC
>.|TRBD1|TRBJ1-2|TRBV9
CASSQRQGIDGYTF
TGTGCCAGCAGCCAAAGACAGGGAATAGATGGCTACACCTTC
>.|TRBD1|TRBJ2-7|TRBV7-2
CASSFKVDRSYEQYF
TGTGCCAGCAGCTTCAAAGTGGACAGGTCCTACGAGCAGTACTTC
>.|.|TRBJ1-2|TRBV4-1
CASSQVGGDYGYTF
TGCGCCAGCAGCCAAGTGGGAGGGGACTATGGCTACACCTTC
>.|TRBD1|TRBJ2-1|TRBV18
CASSLTGGISYNEQFF
TGTGCCAGCTCACTTACAGGGGGCATCTCCTACAATGAGCAGTTCTTC
>once|TRBD1|TRBJ1-1|TRBV3-1/TRBV3-2
CASRPTGLNTEAFF
TGTGCCAGCAGACCGACAGGGTTGAACACTGAAGCTTTCTTT
>.|.|TRBJ2-1|TRBV6-2/TRBV6-3
CASSPLLGANEQFF
TGTGCCAGCAGCCCCCTGTTGGGGGCTAATGAGCAGTTCTTC
>.|.|TRBJ1-4|TRBV11-2
CASSLKLGHTPRELFF
TGTGCCAGCAGCTTAAAACTGGGACACACACCACGGGAACTGTTTTTT
>once|TRBD1|TRBJ1-1|TRBV6-4
CASRTGENTEAFF
TGTGCCAGCAGAACAGGGGAGAACACTGAAGCTTTCTTT
>.|.|TRBJ2-7|TRBV3-1/TRBV3-2
CASSQGLAESYEQYF
TGTGCCAGCAGCCAAGGCCTAGCAGAGTCCTACGAGCAGTACTTC
>.|TRBD1|TRBJ1-5|TRBV2
CASNDRGRRPQHF
TGTGCCAGCAATGACAGGGGAAGGCGGCCCCAGCATTTT
>.|TRBD1|TRBJ1-2|TRBV4-3
CASSQEITGGVGYTF
TGCGCCAGCAGCCAAGAAATCACAGGGGGCGTTGGCTACACCTTC
>once|TRBD1|TRBJ1-6|TRBV7-9
CASRGTGNSPLHF
TGTGCCAGCAGAGGGACAGGGAATTCACCCCTCCACTTT
>.|.|TRBJ2-2|TRBV28
CASSPKGRGRTGELFF
TGTGCCAGCAGTCCCAAGGGGCGGGGACGGACCGGGGAGCTGTTTTTT
>.|TRBD1|TRBJ1-1|TRBV28
CASSLSQGADEAFF
TGTGCCAGCAGTTTAAGCCAGGGGGCGGATGAAGCTTTCTTT
>.|.|TRBJ2-5|TRBV3-1/TRBV3-2
CASSQTRGETQYF
TGTGCCAGCAGCCAAACTAGAGGAGAGACCCAGTACTTC
>.|.|TRBJ1-1|TRBV2
CASREVRGRAEAFF
TGTGCCAGCAGGGAGGTTCGGGGTAGGGCTGAAGCTTTCTTT
>.|.|TRBJ1-4|TRBV27
CASSLLGRNEKLFF
TGTGCCAGCAGTTTATTAGGGAGAAATGAAAAACTGTTTTTT
>.|.|TRBJ1-3|TRBV7-2
CASSLVTGGLGNTIYF
TGTGCCAGCAGCTTAGTTACAGGAGGGCTCGGAAACACCATATATTTT
>.|.|TRBJ1-2|TRBV18
CASSPSRDGYTF
TGTGCCAGCTCACCATCCAGGGATGGCTACACCTTC
>once|TRBD2|TRBJ2-7|TRBV28
CASSFHSGRALEQYF
TGTGCCAGCAGTTTTCATAGCGGGAGGGCCCTCGAGCAGTACTTC
>few|.|TRBJ1-1|TRBV10-3
CAISGLRVDTEAFF
TGTGCCATCAGTGGTTTGAGGGTAGACACTGAAGCTTTCTTT
>once|TRBD1|TRBJ1-1|TRBV5-5
CASSGTGENTEAFF
TGTGCCAGCAGTGGGACAGGGGAGAACACTGAAGCTTTCTTT
>many|TRBD1|TRBJ1-2|TRBV19
CASTVGTEKIYGYTF
TGTGCCAGTACCGTGGGGACAGAAAAAATATATGGCTACACCTTC
>.|.|TRBJ1-5|TRBV2
CASSQQGPSQHF
TGTGCCAGCAGTCAACAGGGTCCGTCCCAGCATTTT
>.|TRBD1|TRBJ1-5|TRBV2
CASRRDRPSNQPQHF
TGTGCCAGCAGAAGGGACAGACCTAGCAATCAGCCCCAGCATTTT
>.|TRBD2|TRBJ2-3|TRBV7-9
CASSLLAGGPVTDTQYF
TGTGCCAGCAGCCTACTAGCGGGAGGGCCGGTTACAGATACGCAGTATTTT
>.|.|TRBJ1-1|TRBV18
CASSPGAGNTEAFF
TGTGCCAGCTCACCGGGGGCCGGAAACACTGAAGCTTTCTTT
>.|.|TRBJ2-5|TRBV6-1
CASSERAGGETQYF
TGTGCCAGCAGTGAACGGGCAGGGGGGGAGACCCAGTACTTC
>few|.|TRBJ1-1|TRBV7-2
CASSLGQNTEAFF
TGTGCCAGCAGCTTAGGACAGAACACTGAAGCTTTCTTT
>.|.|TRBJ1-5|TRBV7-9
CASSSGLPNQPQHF
TGTGCCAGCAGTTCCGGGTTACCCAATCAGCCCCAGCATTTT
>once|TRBD1|TRBJ2-1|TRBV19
CASSTNAGTGYNEQFF
TGTGCCAGTAGTACTAACGCCGGGACAGGATACAATGAGCAGTTCTTC
>.|.|TRBJ1-6|TRBV5-4
CASRTMGQGSNSPLHF
TGTGCCAGCAGAACGATGGGGCAGGGTAGTAATTCACCCCTCCACTTT
>few|TRBD1|TRBJ2-1|TRBV7-2
CASSFGQGVGFKQFF
TGTGCCAGCAGCTTCGGACAGGGGGTTGGTTTTAAGCAGTTCTTC
>.|.|TRBJ2-2|TRBV4-3
CASSQEFGAPAGELFF
TGCGCCAGCAGCCAAGAGTTTGGGGCGCCGGCCGGGGAGCTGTTTTTT
>once|.|TRBJ2-7|TRBV28
CASSLDISYEQYF
TGTGCCAGCAGTTTGGACATATCCTACGAGCAGTACTTC